The present T cell receptor beta chain was sequenced within a study of beta chain features in type 1 diabetes. Points from the study as a whole: TCRB CDR3s from Type 1 diabetes patients were moderately but significantly shorter in all four CD4+ subsets.

The entirety of the isolated RNA underwent reverse transcription, so expressed TCRB transcripts were sequenced. Profiled with immunoSEQ multiplex PCR; TCRdb holds only in-frame clones, not every one. The sample includes roughly 150,000 clones, 10% of them seen just once. Per the germline V gene, CDR1 is SGHAT and CDR2 is FQDESV (reference sequence). The CDR3 runs to 14 residues. The trim removed 5 bases at V and 4 bases at J, leaving 8 bases unmatched. For this clone: What it recognizes is unknown.

This receptor was taken from a man aged 25 to 40 with type 1 diabetes. Sequencing was carried out using central memory CD4+ T cells from blood. The chain carries TRBV11-1 and TRBJ2-7; 7 bases agree with TRBD1. The CDR3 region has the DNA TGTGCCAGCAGCGCCTTGGGGACAGTATACGAGCAGTACTTC. It translates to CASSALGTVYEQYF.